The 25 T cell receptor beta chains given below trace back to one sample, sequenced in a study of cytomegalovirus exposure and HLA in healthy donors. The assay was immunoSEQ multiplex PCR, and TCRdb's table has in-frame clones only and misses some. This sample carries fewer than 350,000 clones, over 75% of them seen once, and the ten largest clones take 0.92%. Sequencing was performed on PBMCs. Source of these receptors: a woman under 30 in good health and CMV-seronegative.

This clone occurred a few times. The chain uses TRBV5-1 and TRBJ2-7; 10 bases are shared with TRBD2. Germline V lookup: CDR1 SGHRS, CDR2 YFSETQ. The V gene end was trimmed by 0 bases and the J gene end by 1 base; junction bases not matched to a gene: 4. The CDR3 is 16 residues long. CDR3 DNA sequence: TGCGCCAGCAGCTTGGGCACTAGCGGGGCTTCCTACGAGCAGTACTTC. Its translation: CASSLGTSGASYEQYF.

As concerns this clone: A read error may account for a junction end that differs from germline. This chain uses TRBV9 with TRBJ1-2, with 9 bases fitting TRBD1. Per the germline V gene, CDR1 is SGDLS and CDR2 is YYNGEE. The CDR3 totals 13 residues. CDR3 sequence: CASSVATWTGDAW. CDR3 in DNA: TGTGCCAGCAGCGTAGCTACTTGGACAGGGGACGCCTGG.

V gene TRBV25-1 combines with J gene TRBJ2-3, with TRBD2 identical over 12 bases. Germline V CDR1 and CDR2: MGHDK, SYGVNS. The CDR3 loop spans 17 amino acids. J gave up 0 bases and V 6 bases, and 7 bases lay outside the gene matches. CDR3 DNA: TGTGCCAGCAGGAGGACCGGGACTAGCGGGAGCACAGATACGCAGTATTTT. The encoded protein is CASRRTGTSGSTDTQYF. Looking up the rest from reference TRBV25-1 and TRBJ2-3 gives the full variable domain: EADIYQTPRYLVIGTGKKITLECSQTMGHDKMYWYQQDPGMELHLIHYSYGVNSTEKGDLSSESTVSRIRTEHFPLTLESARPSHTSQYLCASRRTGTSGSTDTQYFGPGTRLTVL.

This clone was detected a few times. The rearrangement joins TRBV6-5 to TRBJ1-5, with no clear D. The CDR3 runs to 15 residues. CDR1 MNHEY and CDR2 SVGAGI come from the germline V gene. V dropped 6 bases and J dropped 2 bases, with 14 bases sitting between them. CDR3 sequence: CASSSPGRRNQPQHF. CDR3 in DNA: TGTGCCAGCAGCTCCCCCGGGAGACGCAATCAGCCCCAGCATTTT.

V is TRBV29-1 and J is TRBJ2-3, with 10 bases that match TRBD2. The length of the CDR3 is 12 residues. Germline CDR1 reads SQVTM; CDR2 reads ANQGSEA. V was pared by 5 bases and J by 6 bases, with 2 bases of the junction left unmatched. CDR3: CSVTSGMDTQYF. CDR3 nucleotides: TGCAGCGTTACTAGCGGGATGGATACGCAGTATTTT.

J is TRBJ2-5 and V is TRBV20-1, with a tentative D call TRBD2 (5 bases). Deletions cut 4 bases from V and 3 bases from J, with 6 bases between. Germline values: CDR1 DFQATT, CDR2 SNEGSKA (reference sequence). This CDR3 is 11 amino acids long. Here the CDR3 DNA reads TGCAGTGCTATCGGGGAAGAGACCCAGTACTTC. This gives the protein CSAIGEETQYF.

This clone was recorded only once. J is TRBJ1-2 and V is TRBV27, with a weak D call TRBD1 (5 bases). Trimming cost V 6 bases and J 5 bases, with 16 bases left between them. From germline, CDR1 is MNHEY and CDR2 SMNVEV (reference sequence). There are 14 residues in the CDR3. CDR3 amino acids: CASSPSSKGYGYTF. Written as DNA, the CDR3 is TGTGCCAGCAGCCCCTCATCAAAGGGGTATGGCTACACCTTC.

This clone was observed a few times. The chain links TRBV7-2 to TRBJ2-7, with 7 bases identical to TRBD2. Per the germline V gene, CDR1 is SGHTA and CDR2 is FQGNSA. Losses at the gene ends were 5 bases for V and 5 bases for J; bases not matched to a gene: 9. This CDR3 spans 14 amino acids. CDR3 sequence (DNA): TGTGCCAGCAGCATAAGGGGAGGGCCGAACGAGCAGTACTTC. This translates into CASSIRGGPNEQYF.

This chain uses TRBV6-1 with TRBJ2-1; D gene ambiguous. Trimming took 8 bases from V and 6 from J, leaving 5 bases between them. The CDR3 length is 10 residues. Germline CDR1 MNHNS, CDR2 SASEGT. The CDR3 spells CASSGNEQFF. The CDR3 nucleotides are TGTGCCAGCTCGGGCAATGAGCAGTTCTTC.

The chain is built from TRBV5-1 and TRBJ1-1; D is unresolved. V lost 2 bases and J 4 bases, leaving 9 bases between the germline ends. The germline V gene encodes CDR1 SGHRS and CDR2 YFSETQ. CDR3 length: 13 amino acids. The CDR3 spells CASSFTGSTEAFF. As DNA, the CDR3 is TGCGCCAGCAGCTTTACGGGGTCCACTGAAGCTTTCTTT.

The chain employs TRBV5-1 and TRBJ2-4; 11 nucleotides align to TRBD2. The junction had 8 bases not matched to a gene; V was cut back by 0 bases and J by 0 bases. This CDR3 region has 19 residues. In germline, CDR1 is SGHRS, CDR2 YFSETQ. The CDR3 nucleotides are TGCGCCAGCAGCTTGGAGGCGGTAGCGGGAGGGCTAGCCAAAAACATTCAGTACTTC. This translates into CASSLEAVAGGLAKNIQYF.

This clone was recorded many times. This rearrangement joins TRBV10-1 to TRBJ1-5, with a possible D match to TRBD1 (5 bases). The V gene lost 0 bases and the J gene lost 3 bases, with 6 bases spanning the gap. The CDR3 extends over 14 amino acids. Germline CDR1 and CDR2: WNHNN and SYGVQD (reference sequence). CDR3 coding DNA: TGCGCCAGCAGTGAGTCGACAGACAATCAGCCCCAGCATTTT. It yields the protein CASSESTDNQPQHF.

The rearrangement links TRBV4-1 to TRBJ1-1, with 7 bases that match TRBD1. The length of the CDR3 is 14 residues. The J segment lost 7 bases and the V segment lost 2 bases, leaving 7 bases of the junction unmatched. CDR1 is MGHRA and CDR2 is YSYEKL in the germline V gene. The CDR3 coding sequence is TGCGCCAGCAGCCAACGTGGGACAGTCGGTGAAGCTTTCTTT. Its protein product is CASSQRGTVGEAFF.

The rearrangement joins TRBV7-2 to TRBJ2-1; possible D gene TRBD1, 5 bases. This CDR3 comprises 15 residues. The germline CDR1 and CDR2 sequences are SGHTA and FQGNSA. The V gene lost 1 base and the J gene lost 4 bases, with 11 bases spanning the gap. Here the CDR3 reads CASSLGRTSYNEQFF. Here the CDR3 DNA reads TGTGCCAGCAGCTTAGGCAGGACAAGTTACAATGAGCAGTTCTTC.

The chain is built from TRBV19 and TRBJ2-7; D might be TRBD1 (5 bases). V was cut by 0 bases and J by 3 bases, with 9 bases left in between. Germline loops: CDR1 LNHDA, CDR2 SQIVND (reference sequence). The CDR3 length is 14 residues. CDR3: CASSIDSDSYEQYF. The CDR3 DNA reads TGTGCCAGTAGTATAGATTCCGACAGCTACGAGCAGTACTTC.

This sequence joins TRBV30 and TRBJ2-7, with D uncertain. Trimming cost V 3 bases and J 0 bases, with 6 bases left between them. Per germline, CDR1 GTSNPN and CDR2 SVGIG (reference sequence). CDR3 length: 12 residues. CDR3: CAWSRGSYEQYF. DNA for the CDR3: TGTGCCTGGAGCCGCGGCTCCTACGAGCAGTACTTC.

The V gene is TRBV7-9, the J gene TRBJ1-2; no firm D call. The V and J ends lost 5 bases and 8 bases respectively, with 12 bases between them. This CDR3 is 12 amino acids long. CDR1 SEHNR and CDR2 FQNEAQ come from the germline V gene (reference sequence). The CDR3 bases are TGTGCCAGCAGCCTCCTGGAGCGGGGCTACACCTTC. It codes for CASSLLERGYTF. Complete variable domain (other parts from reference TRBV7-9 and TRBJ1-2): DTGVSQNPRHKITKRGQNVTFRCDPISEHNRLYWYRQTLGQGPEFLTYFQNEAQLEKSRLLSDRFSAERPKGSFSTLEIQRTEQGDSAMYLCASSLLERGYTFGSGTRLTVV.

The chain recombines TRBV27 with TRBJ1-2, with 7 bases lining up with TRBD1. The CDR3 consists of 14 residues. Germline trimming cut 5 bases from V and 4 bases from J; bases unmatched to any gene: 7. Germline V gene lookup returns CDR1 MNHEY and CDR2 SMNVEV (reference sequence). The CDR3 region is CASSPGTAFYGYTF. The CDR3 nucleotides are TGTGCCAGCAGTCCTGGGACAGCCTTCTATGGCTACACCTTC.

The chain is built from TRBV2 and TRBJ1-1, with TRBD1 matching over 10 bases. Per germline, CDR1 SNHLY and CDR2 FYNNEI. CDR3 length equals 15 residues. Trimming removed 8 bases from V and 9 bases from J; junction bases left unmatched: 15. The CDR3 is CASVERTGGTRKAFF. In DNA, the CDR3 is TGTGCCAGCGTGGAACGGACAGGGGGTACTCGTAAAGCTTTCTTT.

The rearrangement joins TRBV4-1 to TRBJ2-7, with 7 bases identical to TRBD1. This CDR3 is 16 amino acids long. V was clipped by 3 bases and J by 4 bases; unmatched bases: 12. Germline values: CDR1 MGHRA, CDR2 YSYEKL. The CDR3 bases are TGCGCCAGCAGCCACCCGCCGGGACAGAGAAATTACGAGCAGTACTTC. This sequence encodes CASSHPPGQRNYEQYF.

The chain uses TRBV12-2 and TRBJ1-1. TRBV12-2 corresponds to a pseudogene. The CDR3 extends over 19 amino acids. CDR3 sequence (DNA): TGTGCAAGTCGCTTAGATGGGGGGACGCCGACGTGCGTGAACACTGAAGCTTTCTTT. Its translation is CASRLDGGTPTCVNTEAFF.

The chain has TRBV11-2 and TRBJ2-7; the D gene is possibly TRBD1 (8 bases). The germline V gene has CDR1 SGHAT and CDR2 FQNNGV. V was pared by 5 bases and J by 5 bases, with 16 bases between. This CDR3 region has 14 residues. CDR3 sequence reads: CASSPGQGGNEQYF. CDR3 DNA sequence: TGTGCCAGCAGCCCAGGACAGGGAGGGAACGAGCAGTACTTC.

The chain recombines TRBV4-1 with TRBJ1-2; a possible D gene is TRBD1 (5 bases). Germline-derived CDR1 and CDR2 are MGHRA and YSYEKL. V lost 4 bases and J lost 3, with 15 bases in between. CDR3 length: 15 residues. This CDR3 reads CASSPGLPPDYGYTF. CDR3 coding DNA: TGCGCCAGCAGCCCGGGACTCCCGCCGGACTATGGCTACACCTTC.

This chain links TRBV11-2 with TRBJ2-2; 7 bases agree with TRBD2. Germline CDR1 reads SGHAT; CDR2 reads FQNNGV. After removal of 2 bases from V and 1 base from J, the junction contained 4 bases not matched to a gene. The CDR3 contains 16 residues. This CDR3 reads CASSLNAGVNTGELFF. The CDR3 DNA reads TGTGCCAGCAGCTTAAATGCGGGGGTGAACACCGGGGAGCTGTTTTTT.

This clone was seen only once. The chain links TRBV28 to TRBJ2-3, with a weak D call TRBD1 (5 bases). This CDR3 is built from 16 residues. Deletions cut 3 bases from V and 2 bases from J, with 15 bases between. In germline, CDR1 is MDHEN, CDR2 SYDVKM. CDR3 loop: CASSFRVDVDTDTQYF. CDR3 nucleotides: TGTGCCAGCAGTTTCAGGGTTGACGTAGACACAGATACGCAGTATTTT.